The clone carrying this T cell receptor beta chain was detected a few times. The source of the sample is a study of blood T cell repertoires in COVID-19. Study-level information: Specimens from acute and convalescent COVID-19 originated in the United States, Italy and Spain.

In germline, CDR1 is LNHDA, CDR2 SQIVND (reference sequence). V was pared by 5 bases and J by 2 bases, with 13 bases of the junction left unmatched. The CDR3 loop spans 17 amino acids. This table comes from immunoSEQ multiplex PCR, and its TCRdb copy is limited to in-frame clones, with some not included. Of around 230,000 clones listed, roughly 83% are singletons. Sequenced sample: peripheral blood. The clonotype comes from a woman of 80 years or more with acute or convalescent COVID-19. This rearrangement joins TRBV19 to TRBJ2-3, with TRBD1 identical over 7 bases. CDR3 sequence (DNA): TGTGCCAGTAGTCCCCGACAGGGAACCCACCCCACAGATACGCAGTATTTT. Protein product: CASSPRQGTHPTDTQYF.